This TCR beta chain was obtained from a study of T cell repertoires in cytomegalovirus infection. Study as a whole: Evidence of both CMV infection and a matching HLA type came from public TCR beta signatures. Study outcomes and limitations: People with CMV and the relevant HLA were identified by cumulative public TCR beta family frequency.

TCRdb reprocessed the reads via MiXCR and lists one record per CDR3 protein. There are over 200,000 distinct CDR3 sequences in the sample; approximately 13% occur only once, and 8.5% to 9% lies in the top ten. This clonotype was found a few times. Its specificity is not known. CDR3 size: 15 residues. The J segment lost 4 bases and the V segment lost 5 bases, leaving 4 bases of the junction unmatched. Germline CDR1 and CDR2: SGHTA and FQGNSA. The rearrangement uses TRBV7-2 and TRBJ2-5, with 13 bases lining up with TRBD2. Source material: PBMCs. The sequence was obtained from a human donor in good health (CMV status not recorded). Some clones in this sample may be carry-over from other donors' samples. CDR3 region: CASSPGTSGTETQYF. The CDR3 DNA sequence: TGTGCCAGCAGCCCAGGGACTAGCGGGACAGAGACCCAGTACTTC.